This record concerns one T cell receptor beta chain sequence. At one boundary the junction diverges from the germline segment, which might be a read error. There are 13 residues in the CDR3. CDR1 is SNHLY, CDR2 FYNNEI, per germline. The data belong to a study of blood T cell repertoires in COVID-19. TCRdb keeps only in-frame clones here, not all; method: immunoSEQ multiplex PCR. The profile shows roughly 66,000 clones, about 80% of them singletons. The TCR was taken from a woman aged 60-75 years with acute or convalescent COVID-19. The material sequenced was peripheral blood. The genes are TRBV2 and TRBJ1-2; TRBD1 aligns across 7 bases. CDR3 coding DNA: TGTGCCAACAGTGACAACAGGGGTCGGGGCTACACCTTC. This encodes CANSDNRGRGYTF.